This TCR beta chain emerged from a study of cytomegalovirus exposure and HLA in healthy donors. Data came from immunoSEQ multiplex PCR; TCRdb stores just in-frame clones and leaves some out. The sample has about 240,000 clones, roughly 86% seen once; the top ten hold around 1.3%. Turning to this clone: Its antigen is currently unknown.

Study-wide findings and caveats: The investigators catalogued 150 to 200 TCR beta chains as cytomegalovirus-associated. In vitro work confirmed that a few CMV-associated chains recognize CMV antigens.

The CDR3 is made up of 15 amino acids. Trimming left V 0 bases short and J 7 bases short, with 15 bases between. In germline, CDR1 is MNHEY, CDR2 SMNVEV (reference sequence). The J gene is TRBJ1-1, the V gene TRBV27; D is possibly TRBD1 (5 bases). The TCR originated in a woman in her twenties or thirties in good health and CMV-seropositive. Sequences were obtained from PBMCs. CDR3 DNA: TGTGCCAGCAGTTTATCGATGGGGGGGAGAGGTGAAGCTTTCTTT. It specifies CASSLSMGGRGEAFF.